This TCR beta chain was sequenced for a study of T cells in Graves' hyperthyroidism and ophthalmopathy. In the study overall: Peripheral blood samples were taken at initial diagnosis, prior to any treatment.

This clonotype has at least ten counts. The study left out patients who had uncontrolled infection, other autoimmune disease, pregnancy or lactation. Orbital computed tomography and thyroid ultrasound, together with serum TRAb and thyroxine and clinical symptoms, were used for diagnoses. The PBMCs studied were ones that came from about 10 ml fresh peripheral blood. Amplification of TCR beta CDR3 regions used RNA as the template. Initially, a first-round RT-PCR of the TCR CDR3 employed the HTBI primer set. TCRdb independently ran MiXCR on the multiplex PCR reads; one entry per CDR3 protein. The repertoire holds around 700,000 distinct CDR3 sequences, with 18% as singletons. The ends lost 10 bases at V and 5 bases at J; junction bases unmatched: 9. This CDR3 comprises 13 residues. CDR1 MNHEY and CDR2 SMNVEV come from the germline V gene (reference sequence).

Material for sequencing was blood. The J gene is TRBJ2-5, the V gene TRBV27, with 8 bases fitting TRBD2. The TCR was taken from a woman between 50 and 59 years old with Graves' hyperthyroidism that later progressed to Graves' ophthalmopathy. CDR3 sequence: CATQNGREETQYF. The CDR3 DNA reads TGTGCCACACAAAACGGGAGGGAGGAGACCCAGTACTTC.